This T cell receptor beta chain emerged from a study of cytomegalovirus exposure and HLA in healthy donors. Germline CDR1 LNHDA, CDR2 SQIVND (reference sequence). V shed 6 bases and J shed 0 bases, with 15 bases lying between them. This CDR3 contains 15 residues. Generated by immunoSEQ multiplex PCR, the TCRdb table keeps only in-frame clones and is missing some. This table has around 150,000 clones, 84% appearing once. The sample comprised PBMCs. The chain joins TRBV19 to TRBJ2-7; weak D call: TRBD2 (5 bases). The sequence came from a man aged 25 to 40 in good health and CMV-seropositive. The CDR3 sequence: CASRENSGSSYEQYF. For the CDR3, the DNA is TGTGCCAGTAGAGAGAACAGTGGGAGCTCCTACGAGCAGTACTTC.